This T cell receptor (beta chain) appears in the sequencing data of a study of T-cell reconstitution after alpha-beta-depleted transplantation in children. General study points: High day-60 TCRbeta diversity in some patients came from surviving recipient T cells and thymic progenitors. T-cell counts and diversity were attributed mostly to newly produced T cells one year after transplant.

This clonotype came up many times. The antigen remains undetermined. Germline V gene data show CDR1 as DFQATT and CDR2 as SNEGSKA (reference sequence). V lost 6 bases to trimming and J lost 2 bases; unmatched junction nucleotides: 4. The CDR3 runs to 14 residues. Unique molecular identifiers were used in preparing the TCRbeta library. MiXCR was run by TCRdb on the PCR reads, yielding one entry per CDR3 protein. The sample carries 500,000 to 750,000 distinct CDR3 sequences, 13% recorded once. This material consisted of PBMCs, mostly from graft donor cells, taken 360 days after TCRalphabeta/CD19-depleted stem cell transplant. The clonotype was recovered from a male patient younger than 18 who had a stem cell transplant for acute myeloid leukemia, so the T cells may come from the graft donor. The J gene is TRBJ2-6, the V gene TRBV20-1; the match to TRBD1 covers 7 bases. CDR3 coding DNA: TGCAGTGCGTTGACAGGGACTGGGGCCAACGTCCTGACTTTC. It encodes CSALTGTGANVLTF.